Presented here are 6 T cell receptor beta chains from one specimen sequenced in a study of blood T cell repertoires in COVID-19. Assay used: immunoSEQ multiplex PCR; TCRdb lists only in-frame clones, some missing. The sample lists about 190,000 clones; 75% to 85% were seen once. Sequenced: peripheral blood. The receptors were gathered from a man aged 60-69 years with acute or convalescent COVID-19.

This chain joins TRBV5-1 and TRBJ2-6; D is perhaps TRBD2 (7 bases). CDR3 length: 19 residues. Germline V gives CDR1 SGHRS, CDR2 YFSETQ. Trimming pared 0 bases from V and 0 bases from J, leaving 16 bases between. The CDR3 sequence is CASSLEAGLGGSGANVLTF. The DNA for the CDR3 is TGCGCCAGCAGCTTGGAAGCCGGACTAGGGGGCTCTGGGGCCAACGTCCTGACTTTC.

The gene calls are TRBV19 and TRBJ1-1, with D uncertain. Trimming cost V 1 base and J 1 base, with 7 bases left between them. The germline V gene has CDR1 LNHDA and CDR2 SQIVND (reference sequence). The CDR3 has 14 amino acids. CDR3 in amino acids: CASSIVVRNTEAFF. DNA of the CDR3: TGTGCCAGTAGTATAGTTGTGAGGAACACTGAAGCTTTCTTT.

This clone was recorded at least ten times. The chain is built from TRBV6-6 and TRBJ1-2; D is perhaps TRBD1 (6 bases). The CDR3 consists of 15 residues. Germline V CDR1 and CDR2: MNHNY, SVGAGI (reference sequence). V was cut by 4 bases and J by 8 bases, with 20 bases left in between. CDR3 bases: TGTGCCAGCAGTTCAAGGGGGACCCTAAGTCAGGGCTACACCTTC. It codes for CASSSRGTLSQGYTF.

This clone came up once. The chain couples TRBV4-1 to TRBJ2-1; 15 bases are a match to TRBD2. CDR1 MGHRA and CDR2 YSYEKL come from the germline V gene. Unmatched junction bases numbered 5, after V lost 3 bases and J lost 8 bases. The CDR3 covers 16 residues. The CDR3 loop reads CASSQRTSGREDEQFF. CDR3 bases: TGCGCCAGCAGCCAGAGGACTAGCGGGAGGGAGGATGAGCAGTTCTTC.

This clone was seen once. The V call is TRBV6-6, the J call TRBJ2-7, with 10 bases matching TRBD2. V lost 7 bases to trimming and J lost 4 bases; unmatched junction nucleotides: 13. CDR3 size: 16 residues. Germline V lookup: CDR1 MNHNY, CDR2 SVGAGI (reference sequence). As DNA, the CDR3 is TGTGCCAGCAAACCCCAATCTAGCGGGAGTGGTTACGAGCAGTACTTC. It translates to CASKPQSSGSGYEQYF.

The table lists this clone with a few counts. This chain connects TRBV7-8 to TRBJ2-2, with a possible D match to TRBD2 (5 bases). Per the germline V gene, CDR1 is SGHVS and CDR2 is FQNEAQ. The CDR3 runs to 16 residues. The ends were cut back, 2 bases at V and 2 bases at J, with 12 bases in the middle. In DNA form, the CDR3 reads TGTGCCAGCAGCTTAAGGCTAGCTAGCAACACCGGGGAGCTGTTTTTT. This sequence encodes CASSLRLASNTGELFF.